This is a list of T cell receptor beta chains from one sample in a study of blood T cell repertoires in COVID-19. The data were produced by immunoSEQ multiplex PCR, yet TCRdb's version contains in-frame clones alone and is incomplete. The table includes roughly 92,000 clones, around 86% detected once. Sequencing was carried out using peripheral blood. These receptors were obtained from a woman older than 75 with acute or convalescent COVID-19. Each CDR3 is given with its conserved first and last residue. A D gene is named only where the DNA matches it firmly. Clone size is given for some rows only: seen once, a few or many times, or a class if the clone is expanded.

j_gene | v_gene | abundance | d_gene | CDR3nt | CDR3aa
TRBJ2-3 | TRBV9 | - | - | TGTGCCAGCAGCGTAGTTCCTCTTCCAGGGTCGTCAGATACGCAGTATTTT | CASSVVPLPGSSDTQYF
TRBJ1-4 | TRBV7-6 | - | - | TGTGCCAGCACCCAAATCGGTGGTGAAAAACTGTTTTTT | CASTQIGGEKLFF
TRBJ1-6 | TRBV2 | - | TRBD1 | TGTGCCAGCAGACCGGACAGGGCACCCCTCCACTTT | CASRPDRAPLHF
TRBJ1-1 | TRBV9 | - | - | TGTGCCAGCAGCGTAGCGGCGGGGTCAGGGAACACTGAAGCTTTCTTT | CASSVAAGSGNTEAFF
TRBJ2-1 | TRBV7-2 | few | TRBD2 | TGTGCCAGCAGCTCAGGACTAGCGGGTTACAATGAGCAGTTCTTC | CASSSGLAGYNEQFF
TRBJ1-2 | TRBV2 | once | - | TGTGCCAGCAGGACAGCTCTTAACTATGGCTACACCTTC | CASRTALNYGYTF
TRBJ2-7 | TRBV4-3 | - | TRBD2 | TGCGCCAGCCCCCACGCACCGATGGGGGGGGAGCAGTACTTC | CASPHAPMGGEQYF
TRBJ1-2 | TRBV29-1 | - | - | TGCAGCGTTAACCGGGAAGGTTACTATGGCTACACCTTC | CSVNREGYYGYTF
TRBJ1-1 | TRBV6-2/TRBV6-3 | - | - | TGTGCCAGCAACCCGGGCTACACTGAAGCTTTCTTT | CASNPGYTEAFF
TRBJ2-2 | TRBV6-4 | - | TRBD1 | TGTGCCAGCAAGAGGGACAGGAACACCGGGGAGCTGTTTTTT | CASKRDRNTGELFF
TRBJ1-3 | TRBV4-2 | - | - | TGTGCCAGCAGCCAAGAGGCAGGGGTAGGAAACACCATATATTTT | CASSQEAGVGNTIYF
TRBJ2-1 | TRBV9 | - | - | TGTGCCAGCAGCGTAGCTTCTCATGAGCAGTTCTTC | CASSVASHEQFF
TRBJ1-2 | TRBV9 | - | - | TGTGCCAGCAGTGAAGGGGTTGGGATCGGCTACACCTTC | CASSEGVGIGYTF
TRBJ2-7 | TRBV18 | once | - | TGTGCCAGCTCACCTGGACATACACTCTACGAGCAGTACTTC | CASSPGHTLYEQYF
TRBJ2-1 | TRBV9 | - | TRBD2 | TGTGCCAGCAGCGTAGAACCTAGCGGGAGGATCGATGAGCAGTTCTTC | CASSVEPSGRIDEQFF
TRBJ2-7 | TRBV18 | once | TRBD1 | TGTGCCAGCTCCCGAGACAGGGTCTCCTACGAGCAGTACTTC | CASSRDRVSYEQYF
TRBJ1-1 | TRBV30 | - | - | TGTGCCTGGAGTGTAAACAGGAACACTGAAGCTTTCTTT | CAWSVNRNTEAFF
TRBJ2-2 | TRBV6-4 | - | - | TGTGCCAGCGGCGGGGCCGAGTCAAGCGGGGAGCTGTTTTTT | CASGGAESSGELFF
TRBJ1-6 | TRBV6-5 | - | - | TGTGCCAGCAGTTCGGCCTATAATTCACCCCTCCACTTT | CASSSAYNSPLHF
TRBJ1-5 | TRBV6-5 | - | - | TGTGCCAGCAGTTACTCGAGAAATCAGCCCCAGCATTTT | CASSYSRNQPQHF
TRBJ2-7 | TRBV14 | - | - | TGTGCCAGCAGCCATAACTACGAGCAGTACTTC | CASSHNYEQYF
TRBJ1-1 | TRBV19 | - | TRBD1 | TGTGCCAGTAATAGAGTTCACCGGACAGGGGATTTACCTTTCTTT | CASNRVHRTGDLPFF
TRBJ2-2 | TRBV14 | - | - | TGTGCCAGCAGCCAAGAGAGCACCGGGGAGCTGTTTTTT | CASSQESTGELFF
TRBJ1-5 | TRBV19 | - | - | TGTGCCAGTACCCAGGGGACACAACACAATCAGCCCCAGCATTTT | CASTQGTQHNQPQHF
TRBJ1-4 | TRBV29-1 | - | - | TGCAGCGTTGCCCCGGAGGGGACAACTAATGAAAAACTGTTTTTT | CSVAPEGTTNEKLFF
TRBJ1-2 | TRBV2 | - | - | TGTGCCAGCAGTGAAGACAGGGACATCTATGGCTACACCTTC | CASSEDRDIYGYTF
TRBJ1-2 | TRBV5-4 | - | TRBD1 | TGTGCCAGCAAGGGACAGGGAGGGCCCTATGGCTACACCTTC | CASKGQGGPYGYTF
TRBJ2-7 | TRBV27 | - | TRBD1 | TGTGCCAGCAGTGGAACGACCGGGACAGGGCCTTACGAGCAGTACTTC | CASSGTTGTGPYEQYF
TRBJ1-2 | TRBV9 | - | - | TGTGCCAGCAGCGCCCTAGGAACAGGGATTTATGGCTACACCTTC | CASSALGTGIYGYTF
TRBJ2-3 | TRBV24-1 | - | - | TGTGCCACCAGTGATCGAGGCTTCACAGATACGCAGTATTTT | CATSDRGFTDTQYF
TRBJ2-5 | TRBV3-1/TRBV3-2 | - | - | TGTGCCAGCAGCCAAGAAAGGGCACTAGGCTACACAAGATGGACCCAGTACTTC | CASSQERALGYTRWTQYF
TRBJ2-1 | TRBV7-6 | once | TRBD2 | TGTGCCAGCAGCTTAGCTAGCGGGGGGCTTGATGAGCAGTTCTTC | CASSLASGGLDEQFF
TRBJ2-7 | TRBV6-5 | - | - | TGTGCCAGCAGGGCGGACGATAGCGGCTACGAGCAGTACTTC | CASRADDSGYEQYF
TRBJ1-1 | TRBV11-3 | once | TRBD1 | TGTGCCAGCAGTTCACAGGGGACTGAAGCTTTCTTT | CASSSQGTEAFF
TRBJ1-4 | TRBV6-1 | - | - | TGTGCCAGCAGTGAAAAGTGGAGTAATGAAAAACTGTTTTTT | CASSEKWSNEKLFF
TRBJ2-7 | TRBV30 | - | - | TGTGCCTGGCCTTGTCAGGGCCTCTACGAGCAGTACTTC | CAWPCQGLYEQYF
TRBJ2-7 | TRBV19 | - | - | TGTGCCAGTAGTACGAGGGGGGGCGAGCAGTACTTC | CASSTRGGEQYF
TRBJ1-6 | TRBV6-2/TRBV6-3 | - | TRBD1 | TGTGCCAGCAGCTCGACAGGGCTCTCACCCCTCCACTTT | CASSSTGLSPLHF
TRBJ1-6 | TRBV6-5 | - | - | TGTGCCAGCAGCAGGATCGGGAAGAATAATTCACCCCTCCACTTT | CASSRIGKNNSPLHF
TRBJ1-2 | TRBV2 | - | - | TGTGCCAGCAGATACGGCAGGGGAGACTATGGCTACACCTTC | CASRYGRGDYGYTF
TRBJ1-5 | TRBV30 | - | - | TGTGCCTGGAGTGCCCAGGAATATAGCAATCAGCCCCAGCATTTT | CAWSAQEYSNQPQHF
TRBJ2-1 | TRBV9 | few | TRBD2 | TGTGCCAGCAGCCCCGGGGGGGCTTTCTACAATGAGCAGTTCTTC | CASSPGGAFYNEQFF
TRBJ1-2 | TRBV24-1 | - | - | TGTGCCACCAGGCTGACGGACAGCGAGTATGGCTACACCTTC | CATRLTDSEYGYTF
TRBJ1-3 | TRBV19 | - | - | TGTGCCAGTAGTACCTCGGGTAGTCGCAACTCTGGAAACACCATATATTTT | CASSTSGSRNSGNTIYF
TRBJ1-6 | TRBV7-8 | - | - | TGTGCCAGCAGCTTGATGCCCTCCTCGGGACTGAATAATTCACCCCTCCACTTT | CASSLMPSSGLNNSPLHF
TRBJ1-2 | TRBV4-3 | - | - | TGCGCCAGCAGCCAAGATTTGGCGGCGCTCGGCTACACCTTC | CASSQDLAALGYTF
TRBJ1-1 | TRBV19 | - | TRBD1 | TGTGCCAGTAGTACGCAATGGACAGGGCGGACTGAAGCTTTCTTT | CASSTQWTGRTEAFF
TRBJ1-1 | TRBV6-5 | - | - | TGTGCCAGCAGGACGACAATGAACACTGAAGCTTTCTTT | CASRTTMNTEAFF
TRBJ2-3 | TRBV19 | - | TRBD2 | TGTGCCAGTAGGAGCGGGGGGGCGGCAGATACGCAGTATTTT | CASRSGGAADTQYF
TRBJ1-2 | TRBV15 | - | TRBD1 | TGTGCCACCAGCAGAAACAGGGGGCCCCACTATGGCTACACCTTC | CATSRNRGPHYGYTF
TRBJ2-1 | TRBV5-8 | - | TRBD2 | TGTGCCAGCAGCTTGAAGCGGGGTATCGGCGCAAGGGATGAGCAGTTCTTC | CASSLKRGIGARDEQFF
TRBJ1-3 | TRBV5-8 | - | TRBD1 | TGTGCCAGCAGCTTGCCTTGGGACAGGGCTTTTGGAAACACCATATATTTT | CASSLPWDRAFGNTIYF